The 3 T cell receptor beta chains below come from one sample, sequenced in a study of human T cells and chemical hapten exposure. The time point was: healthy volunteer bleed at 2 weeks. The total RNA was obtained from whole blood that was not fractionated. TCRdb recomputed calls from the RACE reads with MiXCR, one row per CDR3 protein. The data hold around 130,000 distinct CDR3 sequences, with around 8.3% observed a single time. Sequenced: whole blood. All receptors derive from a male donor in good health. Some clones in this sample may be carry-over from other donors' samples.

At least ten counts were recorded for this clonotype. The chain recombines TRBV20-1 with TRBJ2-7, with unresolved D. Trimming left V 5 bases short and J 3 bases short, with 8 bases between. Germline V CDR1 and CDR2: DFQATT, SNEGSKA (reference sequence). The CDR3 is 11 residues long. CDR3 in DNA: TGCAGTGCTTGGTTAGTCTACGAGCAGTACTTC. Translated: CSAWLVYEQYF.

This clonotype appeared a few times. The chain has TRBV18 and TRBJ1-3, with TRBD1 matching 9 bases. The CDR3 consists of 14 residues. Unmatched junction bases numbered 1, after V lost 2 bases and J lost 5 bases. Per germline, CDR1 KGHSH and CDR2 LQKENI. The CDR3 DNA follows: TGTGCCAGCTCACCAGGGACAGGGAGAAACACCATATATTTT. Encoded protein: CASSPGTGRNTIYF.

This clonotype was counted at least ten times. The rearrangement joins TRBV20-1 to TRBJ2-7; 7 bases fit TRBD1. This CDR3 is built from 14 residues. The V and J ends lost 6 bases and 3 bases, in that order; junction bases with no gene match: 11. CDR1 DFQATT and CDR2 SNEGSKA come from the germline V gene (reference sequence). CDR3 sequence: CSATVTGQSYEQYF. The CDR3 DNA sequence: TGCAGTGCAACCGTGACAGGGCAAAGCTACGAGCAGTACTTC.